The 18 T cell receptor beta chains reported below all come from one sample, sequenced in a study of T cells and copy number aberrations in small-cell lung cancer. Assay: immunoSEQ multiplex PCR; the TCRdb copy retains only in-frame clones and omits some. The sample shows a few thousand clones, 80% to 85% of them seen only once. The material sequenced was normal tissue next to the tumor. The receptors shown here come from a man aged 35-49 years with small cell lung cancer.

This clone was picked up one time. The J gene is TRBJ2-2, the V gene TRBV7-2, with D maybe TRBD2 (5 bases). Germline V lookup: CDR1 SGHTA, CDR2 FQGNSA. The CDR3 totals 15 residues. Trimming pared 5 bases from V and 0 bases from J, leaving 10 bases between. CDR3 sequence (DNA): TGTGCCAGCAGCCAGACTATCTCGAACACCGGGGAGCTGTTTTTT. This codes for CASSQTISNTGELFF.

CDR3 amino acids: CSVEDRPAAGYGYTF. DNA of the CDR3: TGCAGCGTTGAAGACCGGCCGGCGGCAGGCTATGGCTACACCTTC. The V and J genes are TRBV29-1 and TRBJ1-2; D gene unclear. The V end was cut by 0 bases, the J end by 4 bases, with 15 bases between. The CDR3 is 15 residues long. Germline-derived CDR1 and CDR2 are SQVTM and ANQGSEA.

The rearrangement uses TRBV6-5 and TRBJ1-2; no clear D. Germline CDR1 MNHEY, CDR2 SVGAGI. With 5 bases removed from V and 3 bases from J, the gap between germline ends came to 7 bases. This CDR3 is 12 amino acids long. Here the CDR3 DNA reads TGTGCCAGCAGTACTTGGGACTATGGCTACACCTTC. Its translation is CASSTWDYGYTF.

J is TRBJ2-1 and V is TRBV19, with D possibly called TRBD1 or TRBD2 (6 bases each). Trimming removed 9 bases at V and 9 bases at J, with 9 bases between. Germline V gene lookup returns CDR1 LNHDA and CDR2 SQIVND (reference sequence). The CDR3 is 10 residues long. The CDR3 loop reads CASGGGEQFF. CDR3 nucleotides: TGTGCCAGCGGAGGGGGTGAGCAGTTCTTC.

J is TRBJ1-1 and V is TRBV6-5; D remains unclear. Between the trimmed V and J ends, which lost 0 bases and 1 base, there was a span of 6 bases. CDR1 is MNHEY, CDR2 SVGAGI, per germline. The CDR3 has 14 amino acids. CDR3 loop: CASSYSLGNTEAFF. The CDR3 DNA follows: TGTGCCAGCAGTTACTCCCTAGGGAACACTGAAGCTTTCTTT.

The rearrangement uses TRBV6-1 and TRBJ2-7; 8 positions agree with TRBD1. This CDR3 region has 13 residues. CDR1 and CDR2 (germline): MNHNS, SASEGT. With V trimmed by 4 bases and J by 6 bases, 5 bases remained unmatched. In DNA form, the CDR3 reads TGTGCCAGCAGTGGCCGGACAGGGTCCGAGCAGTACTTC. Amino acid sequence: CASSGRTGSEQYF.

The genes are TRBV6-6 and TRBJ2-7; D is possibly TRBD2 (6 bases). Between the trimmed V and J ends, which lost 6 bases and 6 bases, there was a span of 18 bases. Per the germline V gene, CDR1 is MNHNY and CDR2 is SVGAGI (reference sequence). The CDR3 has 14 amino acids. The CDR3 DNA reads TGTGCCAGCAGAGACCGGGAGATGGGTCGCGAGCAGTACTTC. Encoded protein: CASRDREMGREQYF.

The chain uses TRBV4-2 and TRBJ1-1; no firm D call. CDR1 and CDR2 from the germline V gene are LGHNA and YNFKEQ. This CDR3 spans 17 amino acids. The V end lost 1 base, the J end lost 0 bases, and 15 bases lay between the germline ends. The CDR3 DNA sequence: TGTGCCAGCAGCCAAGTCGGCATAGTAACGATGAACACTGAAGCTTTCTTT. Protein sequence: CASSQVGIVTMNTEAFF.

The chain joins TRBV29-1 to TRBJ1-1; 8 positions match TRBD1. This CDR3 comprises 16 residues. Germline CDR1 is SQVTM and CDR2 is ANQGSEA. CDR3 protein: CNGVVRTGPMNTEAFF. CDR3 DNA: TGCAACGGAGTTGTTAGGACAGGGCCCATGAACACTGAAGCTTTCTTT. Supplemented by reference TRBV29-1 and TRBJ1-1, the full variable domain reads SAVISQKPSRDICQRGTSLTIQCQVDSQVTMMFWYRQQPGQSLTLIATANQGSEATYESGFVIDKFPISRPNLTFSTLTVSNMSPEDSSIYLCNGVVRTGPMNTEAFFGQGTRLTVV.

The chain employs TRBV29-1 and TRBJ1-2, with D possibly TRBD1 on 6 matching bases. Trimming took off 1 base at V and 0 bases at J, with 15 bases between the two ends. Germline CDR1 is SQVTM and CDR2 is ANQGSEA. This CDR3 has 16 residues. The CDR3 reads CSVEGGRGLANYGYTF. CDR3 bases: TGCAGCGTTGAAGGAGGAAGGGGGTTGGCTAACTATGGCTACACCTTC.

The chain carries TRBV5-5 and TRBJ1-5, with D possibly matching TRBD1 (6 bases). The CDR3 has 15 residues. Germline lookup yields CDR1 SGHKS and CDR2 YYEKEE (reference sequence). Trimming removed 0 bases from V and 8 bases from J, with 15 bases in between. The DNA for the CDR3 is TGTGCCAGCAGCTTGGAGGGACACTCAAGGGAGCCCCAGCATTTT. Translated: CASSLEGHSREPQHF.

This sequence joins TRBV5-1 and TRBJ2-2, with D possibly matching TRBD1 (6 bases). V was clipped by 0 bases and J by 4 bases, with 10 bases between them. The CDR3 is 15 residues long. CDR1 is SGHRS and CDR2 is YFSETQ in the germline V gene. In DNA form, the CDR3 reads TGCGCCAGCAGCTTGGAGCAGGGGCGCACCGGGGAGCTGTTTTTT. Its protein is CASSLEQGRTGELFF.

This chain links TRBV7-2 with TRBJ2-3; D is tentatively TRBD1 or TRBD2 (5 bases each). CDR3 size: 15 residues. V was shortened by 1 base and J by 1 base, with 9 bases between the two germline ends. Germline assignment: CDR1 SGHTA and CDR2 FQGNSA. In nucleotides, the CDR3 is TGTGCCAGCAGCTTAGTGGGGGTAGGCACAGATACGCAGTATTTT. Translation gives CASSLVGVGTDTQYF. Looking up the rest from reference TRBV7-2 and TRBJ2-3 gives the full variable domain: GAGVSQSPSNKVTEKGKDVELRCDPISGHTALYWYRQSLGQGLEFLIYFQGNSAPDKSGLPSDRFSAERTGGSVSTLTIQRTQQEDSAVYLCASSLVGVGTDTQYFGPGTRLTVL.

By sample fraction, this clone is large (0.1 to 1%). CDR3 residues: CASSERVYNYGYTF. The CDR3 nucleotides read TGTGCCAGCAGTGAAAGGGTGTATAACTATGGCTACACCTTC. The chain employs TRBV2 and TRBJ1-2, with D hard to call. Trimming took 2 bases from V and 1 from J, leaving 8 bases between them. Germline V gene sequence: CDR1 SNHLY, CDR2 FYNNEI. The CDR3 covers 14 residues.

The V call is TRBV10-3, the J call TRBJ2-3; 9 nucleotides match TRBD2. V dropped 6 bases and J dropped 0; count of bases not matched to a gene: 1. The CDR3 runs to 14 residues. Germline V gene sequence: CDR1 ENHRY, CDR2 SYGVKD. The CDR3 DNA follows: TGTGCCATCAGCCTAGCGGGGAGCACAGATACGCAGTATTTT. It yields the protein CAISLAGSTDTQYF.

The chain combines TRBV4-3 with TRBJ2-1; the D is unclear. Germline values: CDR1 LGHNA, CDR2 YSLEER. The germline V and J ends were trimmed by 0 bases and 7 bases, with 7 bases remaining between them. This CDR3 contains 13 residues. CDR3 sequence: CASSQEGWNEQFF. The CDR3 nucleotides read TGCGCCAGCAGCCAAGAAGGCTGGAATGAGCAGTTCTTC.

The V call is TRBV5-4, the J call TRBJ1-1; 11 bases are a match to TRBD1. The CDR3 loop spans 13 amino acids. The V gene end was trimmed by 4 bases and the J gene end by 7 bases; junction bases not matched to a gene: 3. CDR1 and CDR2 (germline): SGHNT, YYREEE (reference sequence). The CDR3 DNA reads as TGTGCCAGCAGCCCCGGGACAGGGGGTGAAGCTTTCTTT. It yields the protein CASSPGTGGEAFF.

The genes are TRBV7-2 and TRBJ2-7; the D call may be TRBD1 or TRBD2 (5 bases each). This CDR3 is built from 14 residues. Between the trimmed V and J ends, which lost 5 bases and 7 bases, there was a span of 18 bases. Germline CDR1 reads SGHTA; CDR2 reads FQGNSA. CDR3 protein: CASSPGTDPREQYF. DNA for the CDR3: TGTGCCAGCAGCCCGGGGACGGACCCTAGAGAGCAGTACTTC.